This T cell receptor (beta chain) was obtained from a study of cytomegalovirus exposure and HLA in healthy donors (dated by TCRdb to the late 2010s). About the full investigation: An earlier analysis of some 550 of the donors reported 250 to 350 Gb of sequence data and about 100 million unique TCR beta sequences from 150 million to 200 million T cells. An early release that covered about 600 HLA-typed donors contained approximately 290 gigabases of sequencing data and tens of millions of unique TCR sequences. The genetic ancestry cluster associated with self-reported Caucasian donors included about 84% of the 300 to 450 genotyped donors. The aim of the study was to test whether cataloging public T cell receptors could identify signatures of past pathogen exposure. The T cell repertoires of 700 or so subjects were profiled by immunosequencing and related to cytomegalovirus serostatus. Besides the first cohort of 550 to 750 subjects, a separate validation cohort made up of over 95 different subjects was used. The study combined high-throughput TCR immunosequencing, statistical association of individual TCRs with disease status, and machine learning to predict cytomegalovirus infection status. A later analysis re-examined previously published TCR beta repertoires from around 670 donors and added high-resolution HLA genotyping to investigate patterns of TCR occurrence. Rather than using new phenotypic data, the later analysis identified candidate immune exposures from TCR beta sequences and from how often those sequences occurred across donors. An earlier analysis of around 580 of the donors used high-throughput TCR beta sequencing to judge whether each TCR beta V gene segment behaved as functional or pseudogenic. Donor age, sex, ethnicity and CMV serostatus were collected together with the repertoire data. In a later genetic analysis, genome-wide SNP genotypes for about 55% of the roughly 670 donors were used, and that subset was treated as a discovery cohort. All discovery cohort repertoires had been generated on a single sequencing platform. HLA typing included class I and class II loci at four-digit resolution. Typing coverage differed by locus: A, B, C, DRB1 and DQB1 were typed in about 620-630 donors, DQA1 in 500 to 550, DPA1 in some 610, and DPB1 in 472. Roughly five DR-DQ haplotypes were handled as single units for association and clustering, since linkage in the cohort was strong. Among some 400 genotyped donors of the cohort, an average of approximately 240,000 unique TCR beta nucleotide sequences was sequenced per donor, of which about 18% were non-productive.

Preparation of the library involved the immunoSEQ multiplex PCR assay. For the multiplex PCR, a mixture combining 60 forward primers for TCR Vbeta segments and 13 reverse primers for TCR Jbeta segments was used. A multiplex PCR assay on genomic DNA amplified the CDR3 region of rearranged TCR beta genes. On the Illumina HiSeq System, the amplified TCR beta libraries were sequenced as 87-base-pair reads. The source study handled its data this way. In a later analysis, tens of millions of unique TCR beta chains were counted across the 500 to 850 repertoires, and around 10 million of these chains were shared by at least two donors. A nearest-neighbor algorithm error-corrected the raw reads and collapsed the reads into unique sequences, merging closely related sequences to remove PCR and sequencing errors. To assign V, D and J gene segments, CDR3 sequences were aligned to IMGT reference sequences. For a sequence to be retained, at least a six-nucleotide match to both a V gene segment and a J gene segment was required. Rearrangements were called productive when the CDR3 lacked stop codons and stayed in frame with V and J; all others were non-productive. Following IMGT convention, CDR3 was defined as the stretch from the second conserved V-encoded cysteine to the conserved J-encoded phenylalanine. The earlier analysis of about 530 of the donors excluded any sequence lacking an unambiguous match to a single V gene segment. An earlier analysis of 587 of the donors classified V segments as functional when productive rearrangements were above 56.7% and as segregating when the standard deviation between donors was above 5%. To diagnose cytomegalovirus status from the catalog of TCR beta chain sequences, a statistical classification framework was built. A later analysis assigned V and J genes by comparing TCR nucleotide sequences with IMGT/GENE-DB human TR gene sequences. A later analysis assigned CDR3 sequences and most-parsimonious VDJ recombination scenarios with the TCRdist pipeline. In a later analysis, each TCR beta chain was defined by its CDR3 amino acid sequence together with its V-gene family, and reads without a unique V-gene family were excluded. As a way to deal with suspected cross-contamination and a sequencing artifact, a later analysis dropped roughly 600 nucleotide sequences that were highly shared and had low generation probability. For each public chain, a later analysis derived a clonal expansion index from normalized ranks of inferred template counts within each repertoire. A later analysis computed generation probabilities with a VDJ recombination model fitted to out-of-frame rearrangements, and checked the results against IGoR. A later analysis scored TCR-TCR, TCR-HLA and TCR-CMV co-occurrence with hypergeometric tests, applying a repertoire-size bias correction to TCR pairs. A later analysis estimated false discovery rates by permuting HLA or CMV assignments 20 times. A later analysis grouped co-occurring TCRs with DBSCAN, adding TCRdist sequence similarity when clustering within HLA-allele-positive subsets. Repertoires with fewer than 30,000 or more than 120,000 public chains were left out of co-occurrence clustering, as were about five repertoires with anomalous nucleotide sharing. As stored in TCRdb, this immuneACCESS dataset retains in-frame rearrangements with V and J assigned. A fraction of the clones does not appear; measured against another copy, unresolved V genes explain less than half of the discrepancy, and the remainder lacks a known reason. That table is the source of V, J and clone size, and D and trimming were worked out from the DNA. Here the sample has around 110,000 clones; around two thirds occur a single time. The ten largest clones capture just under 9.5% of the sample.

From the cysteine through the phenylalanine, the CDR3 covers 14 amino acids. CDR3 DNA only is kept here, 42 bases in frame from base 1. V drops 4 bases and J drops 7 bases, leaving 14 bases in between. The CDR1 and CDR2 encoded by the germline V gene are MNHNS and SASEGT. In total, 630 or so healthy bone marrow donors made up the cohort. Cohort members were all nominally healthy when sampled, although unrecorded immune exposures were likely present. The donor was CMV seropositive and was included in the group of 250 to 350 seropositive cohort members. A peripheral blood sample was provided by each donor, and peripheral blood mononuclear cells were used for TCR beta sequencing. The Qiagen DNeasy Blood Extraction Kit was used to extract genomic DNA from the blood cell samples. Broader findings and caveats from the paper: Because counts were too low, some 16 rarely observed V segments, including chromosome 9 orphons, were excluded from the earlier analysis of 500 to 700 of the donors. It was suggested by the authors that the approach could potentially be generalized to other disease states and immunological phenotypes. A later analysis found that TCR association rates varied across HLA loci, with DRB1 alleles showing the most associated TCRs and HLA-C alleles the fewest. A further reported finding was that TCR beta sequences accurately predicted the HLA-A and HLA-B alleles for most subjects in the first cohort. In a later analysis, HLA-associated TCR beta chains showed more clonal expansion and lower generation probabilities than non-associated chains that were equally common. When HLA alleles, especially DR and DQ, strongly co-occurred, attributing TCR associations to individual alleles was difficult. According to a later analysis, parvovirus B19, influenza, CMV and Epstein-Barr virus appeared linked to several top co-occurrence clusters. The classifier was reported to diagnose cytomegalovirus status with high specificity and sensitivity in both the original cohort and the validation cohort. Linkage disequilibrium might explain the correlated functional status among segregating V segments, but an unknown experimental factor could not be ruled out. A few of the identified cytomegalovirus-associated TCR beta chains were confirmed in vitro to be specific for cytomegalovirus antigens. An earlier analysis of approximately 530 of the donors showed that most TCR beta V segments appeared in productive rearrangements either about 87% or about 30% of the time, which broadly matched IMGT annotations. In a later genetic analysis, fewer N-insertions in productive TCRs were reported among donors in an Asian-associated ancestry cluster than the roughly 670-donor mean. Specific HLA alleles were associated with 15,000 to 20,000 TCR beta sequences at a false discovery rate of 0.05 in a later analysis. Some IMGT-functional V segments, including TRBV6-2 and TRBV6-3, could not be distinguished by the 87-base-pair reads and were therefore excluded. A later analysis found that most CMV-associated TCR beta chains appeared HLA-restricted, with HLA associations seemingly driven largely by CMV exposure. While some public TCRs were present in many individuals, most TCR sequences turned up only very rarely across donors. The presence/absence analyses assumed that sequencing depth was roughly uniform across donors, and that assumption may not be true. A total of 150 or so TCR beta chains were listed by the study as associated with cytomegalovirus. V-gene and J-gene trimming of TCR beta chains was associated with a missense DCLRE1C variant in a later genetic analysis, and the association was replicated in an independent cohort. Only TCR beta chains were sequenced in this cohort, and the absence of alpha or paired-chain data limited detectable features. Immune exposure information for the cohort was limited to CMV serostatus. Because some donors lacked HLA typing at each locus, the association tests relied only on the typed subset. A cluster of highly shared sequence variants was judged likely to represent a technical artifact of the sequencing pipeline.

In its sample, this clone was seen a few times. The antigen this receptor binds is unknown. Base qualities were left out, and no much larger clone turns up one base away. The specimen sequenced was PBMCs. The TCR was taken from a woman between 40 and 50 years old in good health and CMV-seropositive. The chain employs TRBV6-1 and TRBJ2-1; matching of 6 bases hints at TRBD2 as the D gene. The nucleotide sequence reads TGTGCCAGCAGTGTGACACTAGCCGGGAATGAGCAGTTCTTC. Its translation reads: CASSVTLAGNEQFF.